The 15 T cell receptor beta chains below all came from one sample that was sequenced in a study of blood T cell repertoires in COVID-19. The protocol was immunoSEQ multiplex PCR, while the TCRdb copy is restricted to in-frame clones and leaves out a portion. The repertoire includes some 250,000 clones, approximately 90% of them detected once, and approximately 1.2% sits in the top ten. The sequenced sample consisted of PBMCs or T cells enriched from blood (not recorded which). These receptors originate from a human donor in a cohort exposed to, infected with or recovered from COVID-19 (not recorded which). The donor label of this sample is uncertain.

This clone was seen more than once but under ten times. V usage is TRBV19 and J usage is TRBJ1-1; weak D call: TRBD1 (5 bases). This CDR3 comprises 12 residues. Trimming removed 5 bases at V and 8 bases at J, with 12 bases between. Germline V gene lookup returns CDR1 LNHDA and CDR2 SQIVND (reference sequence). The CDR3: CASSVRRGEAFF. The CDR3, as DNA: TGTGCCAGTAGTGTCAGACGGGGGGAAGCTTTCTTT.

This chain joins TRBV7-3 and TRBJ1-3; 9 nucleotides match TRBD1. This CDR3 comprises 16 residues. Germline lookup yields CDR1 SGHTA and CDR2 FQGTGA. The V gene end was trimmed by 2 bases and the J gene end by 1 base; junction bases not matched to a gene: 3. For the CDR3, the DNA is TGTGCCAGCAGCTTAGGAGGGACAGGGTCTGGAAACACCATATATTTT. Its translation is CASSLGGTGSGNTIYF. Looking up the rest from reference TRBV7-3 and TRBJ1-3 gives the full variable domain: GAGVSQTPSNKVTEKGKYVELRCDPISGHTALYWYRQSLGQGPEFLIYFQGTGAADDSGLPNDRFFAVRPEGSVSTLKIQRTERGDSAVYLCASSLGGTGSGNTIYFGEGSWLTVV.

The CDR3 DNA is TGTGCCAGCAGCTTTTGGACTTCTGAAGCTTTCTTT. Protein product: CASSFWTSEAFF. J is TRBJ1-1 and V is TRBV7-9; unclear D gene. V lost 3 bases and J 6 bases, leaving 8 bases between the germline ends. There are 12 residues in the CDR3. Germline loops: CDR1 SEHNR, CDR2 FQNEAQ (reference sequence).

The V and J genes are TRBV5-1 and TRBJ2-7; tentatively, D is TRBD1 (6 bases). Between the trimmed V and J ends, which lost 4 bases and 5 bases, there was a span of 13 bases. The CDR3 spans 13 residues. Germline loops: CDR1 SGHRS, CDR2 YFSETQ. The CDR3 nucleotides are TGCGCCAGCAGCGATGGGGGCCTCGACGAGCAGTACTTC. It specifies CASSDGGLDEQYF.

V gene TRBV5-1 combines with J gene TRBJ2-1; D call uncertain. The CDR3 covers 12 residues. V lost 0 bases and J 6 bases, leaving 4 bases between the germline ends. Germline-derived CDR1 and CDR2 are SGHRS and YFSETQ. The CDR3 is CASSLGSNEQFF. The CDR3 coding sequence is TGCGCCAGCAGCTTGGGCAGCAATGAGCAGTTCTTC. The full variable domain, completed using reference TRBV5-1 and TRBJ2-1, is KAGVTQTPRYLIKTRGQQVTLSCSPISGHRSVSWYQQTPGQGLQFLFEYFSETQRNKGNFPGRFSGRQFSNSRSEMNVSTLELGDSALYLCASSLGSNEQFFGPGTRLTVL.

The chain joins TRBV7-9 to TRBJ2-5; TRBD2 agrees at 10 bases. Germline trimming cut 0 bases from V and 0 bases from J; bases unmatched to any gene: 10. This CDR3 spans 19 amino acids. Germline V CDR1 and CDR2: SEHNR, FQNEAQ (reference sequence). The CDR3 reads CASSLARGSGGLYQETQYF. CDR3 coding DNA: TGTGCCAGCAGCTTAGCGCGGGGTAGCGGGGGGCTATACCAAGAGACCCAGTACTTC.

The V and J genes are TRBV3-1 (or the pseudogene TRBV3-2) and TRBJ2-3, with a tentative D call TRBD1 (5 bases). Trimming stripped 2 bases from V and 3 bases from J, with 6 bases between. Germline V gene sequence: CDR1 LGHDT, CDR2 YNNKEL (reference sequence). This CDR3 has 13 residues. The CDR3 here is CASSQSGTDTQYF. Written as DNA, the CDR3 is TGTGCCAGCAGCCAATCAGGGACAGATACGCAGTATTTT.

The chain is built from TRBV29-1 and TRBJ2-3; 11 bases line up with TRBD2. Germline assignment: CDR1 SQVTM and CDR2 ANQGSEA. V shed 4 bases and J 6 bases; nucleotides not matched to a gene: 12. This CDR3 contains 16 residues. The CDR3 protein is CSVGGTGTSGGDTQYF. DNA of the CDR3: TGCAGCGTTGGTGGAACCGGGACTAGCGGCGGGGATACGCAGTATTTT.

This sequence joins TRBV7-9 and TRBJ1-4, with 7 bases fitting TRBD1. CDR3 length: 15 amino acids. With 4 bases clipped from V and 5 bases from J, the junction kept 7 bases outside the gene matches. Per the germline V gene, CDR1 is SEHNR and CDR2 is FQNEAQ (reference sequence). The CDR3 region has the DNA TGTGCCAGCAGCTCCCTTGGACAGGAAAATGAAAAACTGTTTTTT. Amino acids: CASSSLGQENEKLFF. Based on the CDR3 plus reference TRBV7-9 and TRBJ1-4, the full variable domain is DTGVSQNPRHKITKRGQNVTFRCDPISEHNRLYWYRQTLGQGPEFLTYFQNEAQLEKSRLLSDRFSAERPKGSFSTLEIQRTEQGDSAMYLCASSSLGQENEKLFFGSGTQLSVL.

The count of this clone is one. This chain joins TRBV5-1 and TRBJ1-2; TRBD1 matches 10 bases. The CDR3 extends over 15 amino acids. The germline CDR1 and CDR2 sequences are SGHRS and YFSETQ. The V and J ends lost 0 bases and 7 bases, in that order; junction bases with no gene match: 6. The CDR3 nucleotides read TGCGCCAGCAGCTTGGCCGGAAGGGACAGGGGTGGCTACACCTTC. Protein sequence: CASSLAGRDRGGYTF.

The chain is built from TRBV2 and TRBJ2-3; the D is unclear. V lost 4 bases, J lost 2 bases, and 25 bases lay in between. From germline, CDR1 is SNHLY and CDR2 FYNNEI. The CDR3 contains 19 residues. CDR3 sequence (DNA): TGTGCCAGCAGTGCAGTTTTCGGCAGGCCGCGAAATCCCACAGATACGCAGTATTTT. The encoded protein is CASSAVFGRPRNPTDTQYF.

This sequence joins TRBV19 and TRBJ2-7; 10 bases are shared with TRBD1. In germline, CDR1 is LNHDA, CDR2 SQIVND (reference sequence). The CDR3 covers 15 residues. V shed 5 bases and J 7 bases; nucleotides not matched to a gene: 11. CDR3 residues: CASSPTPDRGQEQYF. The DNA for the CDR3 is TGTGCCAGTAGTCCAACCCCCGACAGGGGGCAAGAGCAGTACTTC.

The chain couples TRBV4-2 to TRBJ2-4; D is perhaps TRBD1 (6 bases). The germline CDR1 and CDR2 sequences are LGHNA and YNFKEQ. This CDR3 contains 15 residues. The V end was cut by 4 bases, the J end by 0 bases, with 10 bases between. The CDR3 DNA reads TGTGCCAGCAGCCCGGACAGTTCAGCCAAAAACATTCAGTACTTC. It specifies CASSPDSSAKNIQYF.

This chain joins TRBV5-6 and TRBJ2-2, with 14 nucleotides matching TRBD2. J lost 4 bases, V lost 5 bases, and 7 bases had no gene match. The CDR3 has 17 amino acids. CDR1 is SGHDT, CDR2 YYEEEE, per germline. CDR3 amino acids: CASSHGLAGGSTGELFF. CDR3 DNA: TGTGCCAGCAGTCACGGACTAGCGGGGGGTAGCACCGGGGAGCTGTTTTTT.

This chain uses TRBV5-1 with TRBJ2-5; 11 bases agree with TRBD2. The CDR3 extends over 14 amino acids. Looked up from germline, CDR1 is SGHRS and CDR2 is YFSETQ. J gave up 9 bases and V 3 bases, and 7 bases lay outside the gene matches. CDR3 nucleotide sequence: TGCGCCAGCAGCTCCGGGGTAGCGGGGGGGGCCCAGTACTTC. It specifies CASSSGVAGGAQYF.